These 23 T cell receptor beta chains share one sample of origin, sequenced in a study of neurological immune-mediated disorders (dated by TCRdb to the late 2010s). Library preparation used 5' RACE. TCRdb names Illumina HiSeq 2500 as the instrument used. The public reads were run again by TCRdb, first through fastp at Q25 and then through MiXCR, and only productive beta chains were kept. Each entry merges the rows of one CDR3 protein and shows their most common DNA and genes. The sample has approximately 46,000 distinct CDR3 sequences on record, about 9.4% of them singletons. The biggest ten clones account for 5.3% of the sample. The material sequenced was PBMCs. The source of these receptors is a man in his 70s with HTLV-1-associated myelopathy (HAM/TSP).

This clonotype was seen many times. The CDR3 loop reads CASFHATEAFF. CDR3 sequence (DNA): TGTGCCAGCTTTCACGCCACTGAAGCTTTCTTT. The V and J genes are TRBV7-3 and TRBJ1-1; D is ambiguous. Germline CDR1 SGHTA, CDR2 FQGTGA. The CDR3 runs to 11 residues. Trimming left V 8 bases short and J 4 bases short, with 8 bases between. The entire variable domain, with the rest obtained from reference TRBV7-3 and TRBJ1-1, is as follows: GAGVSQTPSNKVTEKGKYVELRCDPISGHTALYWYRQSLGQGPEFLIYFQGTGAADDSGLPNDRFFAVRPEGSVSTLKIQRTERGDSAVYLCASFHATEAFFGQGTRLTVV.

This clonotype was counted ten times or more. V and J are TRBV20-1 and TRBJ1-5; 12 positions match TRBD1. The CDR3 has 17 amino acids. Germline lookup yields CDR1 DFQATT and CDR2 SNEGSKA (reference sequence). J was trimmed by 2 bases and V by 6 bases; bases with no gene match: 11. For the CDR3, the DNA is TGCAGTGCGCCAGGGGACAGGGGGCCGAAAGGCAATCAGCCCCAGCATTTT. This gives the protein CSAPGDRGPKGNQPQHF.

This clonotype was seen many times. The V and J genes are TRBV15 and TRBJ2-5; a weak D match, TRBD1 (5 bases). Germline lookup yields CDR1 LNHNV and CDR2 YYDKDF (reference sequence). V was clipped by 7 bases and J by 2 bases, with 14 bases between them. This CDR3 is 14 amino acids long. The CDR3 bases are TGTGCCACCAACATGTGGGGCCGTCAAGAGACCCAGTACTTC. It specifies CATNMWGRQETQYF.

This clonotype was found many times. At one end, the junction sequence differs from germline, possibly due to a read error. The rearrangement joins TRBV5-1 to TRBJ1-4; TRBD1 is a possible D gene (6 bases). The germline gives CDR1 SGHRS, CDR2 YFSETQ. This CDR3 spans 11 amino acids. The CDR3 bases are TGCGCCAGCAGCAATGGGGGCTTCCGAACTTTT. This gives the protein CASSNGGFRTF.

At least ten counts were recorded for this clonotype. The chain links TRBV3-1 to TRBJ2-7, with a weak D call TRBD2 (5 bases). The V gene's germline CDR1 is LGHDT and CDR2 YNNKEL (reference sequence). V was clipped by 0 bases and J by 6 bases, with 12 bases between them. The CDR3 covers 14 residues. The CDR3, as DNA: TGTGCCAGCAGCCAAGAGAGCGGATATGCCGAGCAGTACTTC. This translates into CASSQESGYAEQYF.

Within the sample, this clonotype is medium-sized. This chain connects TRBV7-3 to TRBJ2-3; 12 bases align to TRBD2. J was trimmed by 4 bases and V by 6 bases; bases with no gene match: 5. Germline V gene sequence: CDR1 SGHTA, CDR2 FQGTGA. This CDR3 spans 15 amino acids. This CDR3 is CASSMTSGGADTQYF. The CDR3 nucleotides read TGTGCCAGCAGTATGACTAGCGGGGGAGCAGATACGCAGTATTTT.

This clonotype showed up many times. This chain connects TRBV5-1 to TRBJ2-7, with TRBD2 as a possible D gene (6 bases). V was trimmed by 4 bases and J by 1 base, leaving 15 bases between them. The CDR3 runs to 15 residues. CDR1 and CDR2 (germline): SGHRS, YFSETQ. The CDR3 DNA sequence: TGCGCCAGCAGCCGAACAGCGGAGGGGTCCTACGAGCAGTACTTC. The encoded protein is CASSRTAEGSYEQYF.

In this sample, this clonotype turned up many times. The chain combines TRBV7-8 with TRBJ2-1; no firm D call. CDR1 and CDR2 (germline): SGHVS, FQNEAQ. CDR3 length equals 15 residues. Trimming pared 2 bases from V and 0 bases from J, leaving 8 bases between. The CDR3: CASSLWAGSYNEQFF. The CDR3 nucleotides read TGTGCCAGCAGCTTATGGGCAGGCTCCTACAATGAGCAGTTCTTC.

This clonotype was observed many times. The gene calls are TRBV6-5 and TRBJ1-2, with D possibly matching TRBD1 (6 bases). Per germline, CDR1 MNHEY and CDR2 SVGAGI. Trimming took off 2 bases at V and 4 bases at J, with 14 bases between the two ends. This CDR3 contains 15 residues. CDR3 DNA sequence: TGTGCCAGCAGTTACCTGGGGGCTCCTACCTATGGCTACACCTTC. As protein: CASSYLGAPTYGYTF.

This clonotype was detected ten times or more. The chain recombines TRBV11-2 with TRBJ2-7, with 7 bases aligning to TRBD1. The germline V gene encodes CDR1 SGHAT and CDR2 FQNNGV. V lost 0 bases to trimming and J lost 7 bases; unmatched junction nucleotides: 9. The CDR3 runs 15 residues. CDR3 loop: CASSLDPTGVGEQYF. Here the CDR3 DNA reads TGTGCCAGCAGCTTAGATCCCACAGGGGTAGGGGAGCAGTACTTC.

Many counts were recorded for this clonotype. V and J are TRBV6-1 and TRBJ1-5, with D possibly being TRBD1 (6 bases). This CDR3 contains 14 residues. Trimming cost V 2 bases and J 7 bases, with 12 bases left between them. The germline gives CDR1 MNHNS, CDR2 SASEGT. The CDR3 region is CASSEMGAYQPQHF. The CDR3 region has the DNA TGTGCCAGCAGTGAAATGGGGGCGTACCAGCCCCAGCATTTT.

This clonotype was seen ten or more times. This rearrangement joins TRBV7-3 to TRBJ2-2; 7 positions match TRBD1. The V and J ends lost 3 bases and 6 bases, in that order; junction bases with no gene match: 7. The CDR3 is 15 residues long. Germline V gene sequence: CDR1 SGHTA, CDR2 FQGTGA. The chain's CDR3 is CASSLSARGSGELFF. CDR3 DNA: TGTGCCAGCAGCTTGTCCGCCAGGGGGTCCGGGGAGCTGTTTTTT.

This clonotype was found many times. The chain has TRBV6-5 and TRBJ1-5; weak D call: TRBD1 (6 bases). Germline V CDR1 and CDR2: MNHEY, SVGAGI. CDR3 length: 13 residues. The V end was cut by 4 bases, the J end by 5 bases, with 9 bases between. In nucleotides, the CDR3 is TGTGCCAGCAGTTGGGACATTTATCAGCCCCAGCATTTT. Encoded protein: CASSWDIYQPQHF.

This clonotype has ten or more counts. The CDR3 nucleotides are TGTGCCAGCAGTTTTACCAGGCAAGATACGCAGTATTTT. Translated, it gives CASSFTRQDTQYF. The rearrangement links TRBV12-3 or TRBV12-4 to TRBJ2-3, with D unclear. This CDR3 region has 13 residues. V dropped 3 bases and J dropped 5 bases, with 9 bases sitting between them.

This clonotype was picked up a small number of times. The chain recombines TRBV28 with TRBJ1-2; D uncertain. Germline loops: CDR1 MDHEN, CDR2 SYDVKM. Between the trimmed V and J ends, which lost 3 bases and 8 bases, there was a span of 19 bases. The CDR3 extends over 15 amino acids. This CDR3 is CASSLNVRAQAGYTF. For the CDR3, the DNA is TGTGCCAGCAGTTTGAATGTAAGGGCCCAAGCGGGCTACACCTTC.

This clonotype was found many times. The V gene is TRBV28, the J gene TRBJ2-7; 14 bases map to TRBD2. Germline V lookup: CDR1 MDHEN, CDR2 SYDVKM. The J segment lost 4 bases and the V segment lost 2 bases, leaving 7 bases of the junction unmatched. CDR3 size: 17 residues. The CDR3 sequence is CASSLGTSGSIKYEQYF. DNA for the CDR3: TGTGCCAGCAGTTTAGGGACTAGCGGGAGTATAAAGTACGAGCAGTACTTC.

Many counts were recorded for this clonotype. The genes are TRBV5-1 and TRBJ2-7; D might be TRBD2 (6 bases). The CDR3 runs to 13 residues. CDR1 is SGHRS, CDR2 YFSETQ, per germline. V was clipped by 4 bases and J by 6 bases, with 14 bases between them. The CDR3, as DNA: TGCGCCAGCAGCCCCTGGGGGGTCGGCGAGCAGTACTTC. Translated, it gives CASSPWGVGEQYF.

This clonotype was picked up many times. The chain joins TRBV4-3 to TRBJ1-3, with no clear D. Looked up from germline, CDR1 is LGHNA and CDR2 is YSLEER. CDR3 size: 13 residues. The V and J ends lost 0 bases and 8 bases respectively, with 8 bases between them. The chain's CDR3 is CASSQDGLDTIYF. DNA for the CDR3: TGCGCCAGCAGCCAAGATGGTTTAGACACCATATATTTT.

This clonotype was picked up many times. This sequence joins TRBV24-1 and TRBJ1-5; D is possibly TRBD1 (5 bases). The length of the CDR3 is 15 residues. In germline, CDR1 is KGHDR, CDR2 SFDVKD. V lost 9 bases, J lost 2 bases, and 16 bases lay in between. In DNA form, the CDR3 reads TGTGCCACCGGTGGGACCGACACCGGCAATCAGCCCCAGCATTTT. Its translation: CATGGTDTGNQPQHF.

In its sample, this clonotype was seen many times. This chain joins TRBV7-2 and TRBJ1-5; D gene ambiguous. Germline values: CDR1 SGHTA, CDR2 FQGNSA. Trimming took off 1 base at V and 0 bases at J, with 7 bases between the two ends. CDR3 length: 15 residues. The CDR3: CASSLVQYSNQPQHF. The CDR3 DNA is TGTGCCAGCAGCTTAGTACAGTATAGCAATCAGCCCCAGCATTTT.

The table lists this clonotype with a few counts. The chain combines TRBV6-4 with TRBJ2-2; possibly TRBD2 for D (5 bases). Per germline, CDR1 MRHNA and CDR2 SNTAGT. The CDR3 is 13 residues long. Between the trimmed V and J ends, which lost 1 base and 5 bases, there was a span of 5 bases. The CDR3: CASSDWRTGELFF. The CDR3 DNA is TGTGCCAGCAGTGACTGGAGGACCGGGGAGCTGTTTTTT.

There are many counts of this clonotype. The V and J genes are TRBV3-1 and TRBJ2-5, with D perhaps TRBD1 (6 bases). The CDR3 loop spans 15 amino acids. Per the germline V gene, CDR1 is LGHDT and CDR2 is YNNKEL (reference sequence). V lost 1 base and J 4 bases, leaving 13 bases between the germline ends. In nucleotides, the CDR3 is TGTGCCAGCAGCCAAGGTCCGGGCAGGGGAGAGACCCAGTACTTC. Translation: CASSQGPGRGETQYF.

This clonotype was detected many times. This sequence joins TRBV20-1 and TRBJ2-7, with D possibly being TRBD1 or TRBD2 (5 bases each). The V end lost 5 bases, the J end lost 9 bases, and 23 bases lay between the germline ends. The CDR3 loop spans 14 amino acids. Germline V gene lookup returns CDR1 DFQATT and CDR2 SNEGSKA (reference sequence). The chain's CDR3 is CSAHQDGAKDGQYF. In nucleotides, the CDR3 is TGCAGTGCTCATCAGGACGGGGCAAAGGATGGGCAGTACTTC.